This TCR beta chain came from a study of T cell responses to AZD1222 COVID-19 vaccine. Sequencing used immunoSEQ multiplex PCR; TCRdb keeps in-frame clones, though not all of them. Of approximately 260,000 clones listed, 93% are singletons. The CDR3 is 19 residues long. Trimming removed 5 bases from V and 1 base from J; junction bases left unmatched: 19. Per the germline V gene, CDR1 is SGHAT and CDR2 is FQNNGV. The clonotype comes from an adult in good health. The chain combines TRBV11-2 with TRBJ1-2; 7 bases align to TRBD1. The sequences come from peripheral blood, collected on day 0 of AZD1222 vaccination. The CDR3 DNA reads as TGTGCCAGCAGCGCCCTGCGCAGCTGGGGACAGTTAAATAACTATGGCTACACCTTC. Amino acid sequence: CASSALRSWGQLNNYGYTF.